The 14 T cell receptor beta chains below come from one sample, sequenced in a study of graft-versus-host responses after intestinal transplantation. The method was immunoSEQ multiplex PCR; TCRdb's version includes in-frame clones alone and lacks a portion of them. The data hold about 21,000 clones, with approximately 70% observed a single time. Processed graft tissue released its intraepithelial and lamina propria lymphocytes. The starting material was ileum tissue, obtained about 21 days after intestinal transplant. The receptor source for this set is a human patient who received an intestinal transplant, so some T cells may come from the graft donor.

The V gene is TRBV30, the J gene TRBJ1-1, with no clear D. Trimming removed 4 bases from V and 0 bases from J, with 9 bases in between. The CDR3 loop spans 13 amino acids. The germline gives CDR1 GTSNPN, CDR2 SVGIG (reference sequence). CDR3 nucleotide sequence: TGTGCCTGGACGTCAAACATGAACACTGAAGCTTTCTTT. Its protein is CAWTSNMNTEAFF.

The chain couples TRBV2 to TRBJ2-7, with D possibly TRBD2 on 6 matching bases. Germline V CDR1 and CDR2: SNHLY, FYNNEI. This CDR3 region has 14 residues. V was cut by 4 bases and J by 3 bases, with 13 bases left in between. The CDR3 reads CASSGGLSLYEQYF. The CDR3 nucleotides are TGTGCCAGCAGTGGGGGACTTTCGCTCTACGAGCAGTACTTC.

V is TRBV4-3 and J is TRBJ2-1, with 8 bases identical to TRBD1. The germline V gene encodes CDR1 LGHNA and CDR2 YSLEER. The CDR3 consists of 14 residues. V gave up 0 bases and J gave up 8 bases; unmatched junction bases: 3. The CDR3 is CASSQDQDRDEQFF. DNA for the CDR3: TGCGCCAGCAGCCAAGATCAGGACAGGGATGAGCAGTTCTTC.

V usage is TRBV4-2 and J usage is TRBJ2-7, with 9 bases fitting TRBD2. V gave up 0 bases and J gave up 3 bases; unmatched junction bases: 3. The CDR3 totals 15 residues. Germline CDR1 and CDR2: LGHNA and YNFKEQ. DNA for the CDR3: TGTGCCAGCAGCCAAGAAACTAGCGGGCTCTACGAGCAGTACTTC. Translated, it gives CASSQETSGLYEQYF.

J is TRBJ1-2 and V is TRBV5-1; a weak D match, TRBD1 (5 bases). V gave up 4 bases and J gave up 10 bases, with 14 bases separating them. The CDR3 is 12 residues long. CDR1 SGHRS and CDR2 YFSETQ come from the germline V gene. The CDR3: CASSPHGQDYTF. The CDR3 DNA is TGCGCCAGCAGCCCACACGGACAAGACTACACCTTC. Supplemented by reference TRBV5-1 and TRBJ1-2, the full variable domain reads KAGVTQTPRYLIKTRGQQVTLSCSPISGHRSVSWYQQTPGQGLQFLFEYFSETQRNKGNFPGRFSGRQFSNSRSEMNVSTLELGDSALYLCASSPHGQDYTFGSGTRLTVV.

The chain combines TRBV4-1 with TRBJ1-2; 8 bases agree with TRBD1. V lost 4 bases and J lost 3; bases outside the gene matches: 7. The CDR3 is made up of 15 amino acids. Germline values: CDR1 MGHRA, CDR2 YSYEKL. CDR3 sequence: CASSPQGVADYGYTF. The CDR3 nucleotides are TGCGCCAGCAGCCCACAGGGGGTCGCGGACTATGGCTACACCTTC.

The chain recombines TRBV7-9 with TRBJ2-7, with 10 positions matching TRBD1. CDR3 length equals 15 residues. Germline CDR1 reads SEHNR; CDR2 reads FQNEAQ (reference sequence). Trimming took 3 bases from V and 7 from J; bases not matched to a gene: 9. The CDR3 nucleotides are TGTGCCAGCAGCTTCGGAGGACAGGGGGGAAGGGAGCAGTACTTC. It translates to CASSFGGQGGREQYF.

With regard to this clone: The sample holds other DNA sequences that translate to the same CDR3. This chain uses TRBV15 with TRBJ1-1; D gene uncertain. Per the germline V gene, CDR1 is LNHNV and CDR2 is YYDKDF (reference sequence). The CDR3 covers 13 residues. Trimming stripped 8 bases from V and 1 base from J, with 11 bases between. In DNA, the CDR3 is TGTGCCACCTCAAGGCGGGGGAACACTGAAGCTTTCTTT. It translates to CATSRRGNTEAFF.

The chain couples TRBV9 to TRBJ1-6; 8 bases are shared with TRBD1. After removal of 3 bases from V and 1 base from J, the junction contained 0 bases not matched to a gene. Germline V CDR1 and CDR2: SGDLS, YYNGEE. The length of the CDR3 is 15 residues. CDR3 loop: CASSGQGSYNSPLHF. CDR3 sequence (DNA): TGTGCCAGCAGCGGACAGGGGTCCTATAATTCACCCCTCCACTTT. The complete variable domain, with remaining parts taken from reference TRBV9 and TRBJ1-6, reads DSGVTQTPKHLITATGQRVTLRCSPRSGDLSVYWYQQSLDQGLQFLIQYYNGEERAKGNILERFSAQQFPDLHSELNLSSLELGDSALYFCASSGQGSYNSPLHFGNGTRLTVT.

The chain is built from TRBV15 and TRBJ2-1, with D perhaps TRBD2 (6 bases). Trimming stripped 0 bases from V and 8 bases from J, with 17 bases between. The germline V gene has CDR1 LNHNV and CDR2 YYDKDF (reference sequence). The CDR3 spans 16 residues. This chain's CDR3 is CATSRDLGGALHEQFF. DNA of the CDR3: TGTGCCACCAGCAGAGATCTCGGGGGAGCACTACATGAGCAGTTCTTC.

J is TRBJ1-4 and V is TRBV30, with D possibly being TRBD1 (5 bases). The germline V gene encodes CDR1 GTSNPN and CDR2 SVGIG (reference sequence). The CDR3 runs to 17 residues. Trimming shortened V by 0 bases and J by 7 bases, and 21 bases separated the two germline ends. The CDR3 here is CAWSVLGPLLWGEKLFF. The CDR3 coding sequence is TGTGCCTGGAGTGTGTTGGGGCCCCTCCTTTGGGGTGAAAAACTGTTTTTT.

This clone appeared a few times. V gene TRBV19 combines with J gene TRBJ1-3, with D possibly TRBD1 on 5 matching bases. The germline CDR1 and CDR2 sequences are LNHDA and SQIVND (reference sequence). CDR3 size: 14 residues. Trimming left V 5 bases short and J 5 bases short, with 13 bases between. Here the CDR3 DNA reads TGTGCCAGTAGTGCACCACAGGAACGAAACACCATATATTTT. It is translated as CASSAPQERNTIYF.

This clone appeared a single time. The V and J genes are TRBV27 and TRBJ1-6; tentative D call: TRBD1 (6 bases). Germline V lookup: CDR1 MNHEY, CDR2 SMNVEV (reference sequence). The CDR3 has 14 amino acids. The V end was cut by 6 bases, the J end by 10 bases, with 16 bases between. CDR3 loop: CASRLTGGNSPLHF. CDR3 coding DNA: TGTGCCAGCAGACTGACAGGAGGAAACTCACCCCTCCACTTT.

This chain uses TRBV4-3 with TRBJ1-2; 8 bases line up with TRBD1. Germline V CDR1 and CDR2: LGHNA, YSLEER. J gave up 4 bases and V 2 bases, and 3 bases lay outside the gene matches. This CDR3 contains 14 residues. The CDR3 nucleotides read TGCGCCAGCAGCCAAATGGGACAGGTCTATGGCTACACCTTC. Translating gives CASSQMGQVYGYTF.